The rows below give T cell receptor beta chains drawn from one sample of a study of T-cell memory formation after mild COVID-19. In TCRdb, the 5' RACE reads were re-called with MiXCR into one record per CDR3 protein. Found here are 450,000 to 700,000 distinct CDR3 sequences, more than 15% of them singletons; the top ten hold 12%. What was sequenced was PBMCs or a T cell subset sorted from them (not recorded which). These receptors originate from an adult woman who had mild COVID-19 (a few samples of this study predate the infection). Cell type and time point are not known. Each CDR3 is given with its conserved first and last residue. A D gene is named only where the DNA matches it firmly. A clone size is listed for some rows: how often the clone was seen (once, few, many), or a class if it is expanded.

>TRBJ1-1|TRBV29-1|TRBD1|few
TGCAGCGTGCAGGGGGAGAGTCGCACTGAAGCTTTCTTT
CSVQGESRTEAFF
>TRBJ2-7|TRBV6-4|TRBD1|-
TGTGCCAGCAGCGCAGAAGGGACAGACGAGCAGTACTTC
CASSAEGTDEQYF
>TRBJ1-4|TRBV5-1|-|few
TGCGCCAGCAGCTTGGGGGAATATAATGAAAAACTGTTTTTT
CASSLGEYNEKLFF
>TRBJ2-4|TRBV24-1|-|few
TGTGCCACCAGTGACTCGGGACCAACCAAAAACATTCAGTACTTC
CATSDSGPTKNIQYF
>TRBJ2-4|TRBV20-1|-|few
TGCAGTGCTAGAGAGCGGACCAAAAACATTCAGTACTTC
CSARERTKNIQYF
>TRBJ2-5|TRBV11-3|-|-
TGTGCCAGCAGCTCCCACGGCAGGGACCAAGAGACCCAGTACTTC
CASSSHGRDQETQYF
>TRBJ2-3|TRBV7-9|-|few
TGTGCCAGCAGCTTAGGCCGGGTTCCCACAGATACGCAGTATTTT
CASSLGRVPTDTQYF
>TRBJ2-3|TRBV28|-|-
TGTGCCAGCAGTTTTTGTGGGAGGTGGTCCACAGATACGCAGTATTTT
CASSFCGRWSTDTQYF
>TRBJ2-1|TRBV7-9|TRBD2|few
TGTGCCAGCAGCTTAGGACTAGCGGGGACAAACAATGAGCAGTTCTTC
CASSLGLAGTNNEQFF
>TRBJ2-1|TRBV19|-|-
TGTGCCAGTGGGACCGGTGTAGGGTACACTGAGCAGTTCTTC
CASGTGVGYTEQFF
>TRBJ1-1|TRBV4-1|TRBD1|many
TGCGCCAGCAGCCCAGGGACAGGTACCAGTTTTACCGGAACTGAAGCTTTCTTT
CASSPGTGTSFTGTEAFF
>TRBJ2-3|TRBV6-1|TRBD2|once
TGTGCCAGCATCCTAGCGGGGGGCCTCACAGATACGCAGTATTTT
CASILAGGLTDTQYF
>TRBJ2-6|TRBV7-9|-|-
TGTGCCAGCAGAGAGGGCTCTGGGGCCAACGTCCTGACTTTC
CASREGSGANVLTF
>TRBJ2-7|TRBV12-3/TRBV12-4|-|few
TGTGCCAGCAGTTTCGGTCCAGAGTCGAACTACGAGCAGTACTTC
CASSFGPESNYEQYF
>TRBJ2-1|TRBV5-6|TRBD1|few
TGTGCCAGCAGCCGGACAGGGGGAGTATACAATGAGCAGTTCTTC
CASSRTGGVYNEQFF
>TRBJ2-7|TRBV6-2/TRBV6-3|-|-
TGTGCCAGCAGTTACGACTCGCGGACCTCCTACGAGCAGTACTTC
CASSYDSRTSYEQYF
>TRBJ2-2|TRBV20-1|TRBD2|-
TGCAGTGCTAGAGATCTGGCGCGAGCGGGGGGTGCCGGGGAGCTGTTTTTT
CSARDLARAGGAGELFF
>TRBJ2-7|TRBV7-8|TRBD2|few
TGTGCCAGCAGCTTAGGTCGGACTAGCGGGAGGTACGAGCAGTACTTC
CASSLGRTSGRYEQYF
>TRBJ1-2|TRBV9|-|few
TGTGCCAGCAGCGTAGCTCCGTCCACAGGGAACTATGGCTACACCTTC
CASSVAPSTGNYGYTF
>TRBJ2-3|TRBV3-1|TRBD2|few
TGTGCCAGCAGCCAGCAGAGGACTAGCGGGTATACGCAGTATTTT
CASSQQRTSGYTQYF
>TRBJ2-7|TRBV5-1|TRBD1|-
TGCGCCAGCAGCTCCACCGGGACAGGGGTCCCCTACGAGCAGTACTTC
CASSSTGTGVPYEQYF
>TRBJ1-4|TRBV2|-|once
TGTGCCAGCAAGTCGCGGGGACATAGTGAAAAACTGTTTTTT
CASKSRGHSEKLFF
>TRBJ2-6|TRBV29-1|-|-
TGCAGCGGACGAGTCTCTGGGGCCAACGTCCTGACTTTC
CSGRVSGANVLTF
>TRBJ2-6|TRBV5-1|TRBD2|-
TGCGCCAGCAGCCTCTGGACTAGCGGGGGGGCGACTGGGGCCAACGTCCTGACTTTC
CASSLWTSGGATGANVLTF
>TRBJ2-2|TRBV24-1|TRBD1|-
TGTGCCACCAACGACAGGGGAGATACCGGGGAGCTGTTTTTT
CATNDRGDTGELFF
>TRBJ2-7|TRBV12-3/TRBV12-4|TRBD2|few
TGTGCCAGCAGTTTATTCCCTAGCGGGAGTTTCTACGAGCAGTACTTC
CASSLFPSGSFYEQYF
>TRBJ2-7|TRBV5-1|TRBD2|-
TGCGCCAGCAGCTCGGGGACTAGCGGCGGGGACGAGCAGTACTTC
CASSSGTSGGDEQYF
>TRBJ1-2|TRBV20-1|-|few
TGCAGTGCTAGAGATTTCCTCCGGAACACGCAGGACAGTAACTATGGCTACACCTTC
CSARDFLRNTQDSNYGYTF
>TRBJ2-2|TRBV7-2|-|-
TGTGCCAGCAGCCCTGTCGGGGCCAGAGCGAACACCGGGGAGCTGTTTTTT
CASSPVGARANTGELFF
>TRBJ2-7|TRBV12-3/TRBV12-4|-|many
TGTGCCAGCAGTACAATAGGCGAGCAGTACTTC
CASSTIGEQYF
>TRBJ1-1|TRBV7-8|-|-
TGTGCCAGCAGCTCGTTTCCAGACAGGCTGAACACTGAAGCTTTCTTT
CASSSFPDRLNTEAFF
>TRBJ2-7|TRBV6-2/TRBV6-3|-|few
TGTGCCAGCAGTGGCCCGGCAGGGTTGGGGGAGCAGTACTTC
CASSGPAGLGEQYF
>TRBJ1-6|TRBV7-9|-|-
TGTGCCAGCAGCTTAGGAGGGGACGGCTATAATTCACCCCTCCACTTT
CASSLGGDGYNSPLHF
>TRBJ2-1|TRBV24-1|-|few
TGTGCCACCAGTGATTTACGGGGTCCCTACAATGAGCAGTTCTTC
CATSDLRGPYNEQFF
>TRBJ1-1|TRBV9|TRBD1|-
TGTGCCAGCAGCGCAGGGGGCTTAAACGTCAACACTGAAGCTTTCTTT
CASSAGGLNVNTEAFF
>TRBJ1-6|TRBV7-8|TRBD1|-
TGTGCCAGCAGCCTACAGGGGACAGATCGGAATTCACCCCTCCACTTT
CASSLQGTDRNSPLHF
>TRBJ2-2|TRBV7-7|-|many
TGTGCCAGCAGCCCGGGGGCGGTCACCGGGGAGCTGTTTTTT
CASSPGAVTGELFF
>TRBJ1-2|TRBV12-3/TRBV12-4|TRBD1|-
TGTGCCAGCAGTCCCCATCGGGACAGGAGTAACTATGGCTACACCTTC
CASSPHRDRSNYGYTF
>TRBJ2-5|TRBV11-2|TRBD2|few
TGTGCCAGCAGCTTGGGGGGGTCCCCGGCGGAGACCCAGTACTTC
CASSLGGSPAETQYF
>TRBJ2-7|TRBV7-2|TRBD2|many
TGTGCCAGCAGCTTAGTGGGGGGGGGAAGCTCCTACGAGCAGTACTTC
CASSLVGGGSSYEQYF
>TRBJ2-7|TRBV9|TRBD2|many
TGTGCCAGCAGCGTAGGGGGGACTATTCTGTACGAGCAGTACTTC
CASSVGGTILYEQYF
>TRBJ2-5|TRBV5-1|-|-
TGCGCCAGCAGCTTGGGGACAGCCATACAAGAGACCCAGTACTTC
CASSLGTAIQETQYF
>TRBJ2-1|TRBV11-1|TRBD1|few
TGTGCCAGCAGCCAACAGGGGAATTTAGGGAATGAGCAGTTCTTC
CASSQQGNLGNEQFF